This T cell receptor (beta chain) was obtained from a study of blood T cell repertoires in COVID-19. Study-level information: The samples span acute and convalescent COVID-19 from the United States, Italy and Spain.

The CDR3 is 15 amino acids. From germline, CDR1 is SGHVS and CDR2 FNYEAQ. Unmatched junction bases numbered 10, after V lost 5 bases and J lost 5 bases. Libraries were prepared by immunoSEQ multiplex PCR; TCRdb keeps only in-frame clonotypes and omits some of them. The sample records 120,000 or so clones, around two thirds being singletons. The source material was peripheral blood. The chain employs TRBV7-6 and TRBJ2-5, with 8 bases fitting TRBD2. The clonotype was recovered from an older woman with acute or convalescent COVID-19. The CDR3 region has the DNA TGTGCCAGCAGCCACCCTACGGGGGGGCACGAGACCCAGTACTTC. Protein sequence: CASSHPTGGHETQYF.